One T cell receptor (beta chain) is described in this entry. This specimen comes from a study of PD-1 blockade in classical Hodgkin lymphoma. The CDR3 has 16 residues. V lost 5 bases and J 0 bases, leaving 15 bases between the germline ends. The germline V gene has CDR1 SEHNR and CDR2 FQNEAQ (reference sequence). Sequenced by immunoSEQ multiplex PCR; TCRdb stores in-frame clones only, minus some. The data hold about 26,000 clones, with under 90% observed a single time. With no exception, relapse followed autologous stem cell transplantation in all patients, and brentuximab vedotin exposure varied. This TCR was recovered from a human donor with classical Hodgkin lymphoma. The sequencing here drew on peripheral blood mononuclear cells (PBMCs), taken at baseline. The chain employs TRBV7-9 and TRBJ2-3, with D possibly being TRBD1 or TRBD2 (5 bases each). The chain's CDR3 is CASSKAPRDSTDTQYF. Written as DNA, the CDR3 is TGTGCCAGCAGCAAAGCGCCCCGGGACAGCACAGATACGCAGTATTTT.